This T cell receptor (beta chain) was found in a study of blood T cell repertoires in COVID-19. About the study: The United States, Italy and Spain provided the acute and convalescent COVID-19 samples.

TCRdb keeps only in-frame clones here, not all; method: immunoSEQ multiplex PCR. The data contain 150,000 to 180,000 clones, under 95% of them singletons. With V trimmed by 5 bases and J by 4 bases, 8 bases remained unmatched. The germline V gene encodes CDR1 MDHEN and CDR2 SYDVKM. The CDR3 loop spans 15 amino acids. The sequence came from a man in his forties or fifties with acute or convalescent COVID-19. J is TRBJ2-5 and V is TRBV28; 9 bases match TRBD1. Material: peripheral blood. The CDR3 region has the DNA TGTGCCAGCAGTGCCACGTACAGGGGGCGAGAGACCCAGTACTTC. It is translated as CASSATYRGRETQYF.